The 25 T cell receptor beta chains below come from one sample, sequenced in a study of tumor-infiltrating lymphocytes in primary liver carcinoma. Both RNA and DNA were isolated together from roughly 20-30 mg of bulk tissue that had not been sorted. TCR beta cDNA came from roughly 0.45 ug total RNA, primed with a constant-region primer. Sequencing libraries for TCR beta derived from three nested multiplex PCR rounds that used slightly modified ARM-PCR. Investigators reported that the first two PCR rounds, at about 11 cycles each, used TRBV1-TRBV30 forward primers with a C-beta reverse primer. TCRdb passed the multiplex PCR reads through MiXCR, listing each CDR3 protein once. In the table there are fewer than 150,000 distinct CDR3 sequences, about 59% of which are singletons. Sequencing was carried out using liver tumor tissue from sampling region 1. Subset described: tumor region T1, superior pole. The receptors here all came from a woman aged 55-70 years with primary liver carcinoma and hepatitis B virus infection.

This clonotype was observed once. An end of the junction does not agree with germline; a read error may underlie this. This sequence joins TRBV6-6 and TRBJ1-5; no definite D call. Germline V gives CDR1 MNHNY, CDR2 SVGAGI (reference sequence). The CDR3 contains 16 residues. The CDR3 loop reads CASSYSTWGGFQPQNF. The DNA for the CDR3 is TGTGCCAGCAGTTACTCCACCTGGGGAGGTTTTCAGCCCCAGAATTTT.

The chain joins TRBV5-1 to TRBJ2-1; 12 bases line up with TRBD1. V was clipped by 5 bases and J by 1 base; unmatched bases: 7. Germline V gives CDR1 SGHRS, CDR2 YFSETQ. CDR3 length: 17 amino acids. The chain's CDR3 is CASSWGQGANSYNEQFF. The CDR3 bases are TGCGCCAGCAGTTGGGGACAGGGGGCTAATTCCTACAATGAGCAGTTCTTC.

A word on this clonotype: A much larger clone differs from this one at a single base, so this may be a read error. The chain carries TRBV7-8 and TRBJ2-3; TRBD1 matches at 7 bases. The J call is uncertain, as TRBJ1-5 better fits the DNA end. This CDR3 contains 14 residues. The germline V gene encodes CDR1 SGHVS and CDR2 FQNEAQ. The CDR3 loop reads CASSSRGGTDTQHF. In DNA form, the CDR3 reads TGTGCCAGCAGCTCTCGGGGAGGGACAGATACGCAGCATTTT.

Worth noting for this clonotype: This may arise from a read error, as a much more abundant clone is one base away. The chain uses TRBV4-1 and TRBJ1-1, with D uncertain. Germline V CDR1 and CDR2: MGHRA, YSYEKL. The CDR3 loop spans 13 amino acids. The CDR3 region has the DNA TGCGCCAGCAGCCAAGGCCCGAACACTGAAACTTTCTTT. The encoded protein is CASSQGPNTETFF.

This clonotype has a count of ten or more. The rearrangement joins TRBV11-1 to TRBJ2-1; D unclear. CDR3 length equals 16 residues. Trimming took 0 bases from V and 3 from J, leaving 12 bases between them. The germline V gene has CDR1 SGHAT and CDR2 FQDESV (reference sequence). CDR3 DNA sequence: TGTGCCAGCAGCTTAGCTGCGCGCCGGAGCTACAATGAGCAGTTCTTC. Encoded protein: CASSLAARRSYNEQFF.

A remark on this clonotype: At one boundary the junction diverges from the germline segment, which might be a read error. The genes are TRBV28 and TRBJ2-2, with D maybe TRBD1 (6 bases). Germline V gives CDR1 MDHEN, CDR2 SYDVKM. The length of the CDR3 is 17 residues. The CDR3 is CASTPTPGDRFTGELIF. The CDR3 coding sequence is TGTGCCAGCACCCCCACCCCCGGCGACAGGTTCACCGGGGAGCTGATTTTT. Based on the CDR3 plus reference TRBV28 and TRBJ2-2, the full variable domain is DVKVTQSSRYLVKRTGEKVFLECVQDMDHENMFWYRQDPGLGLRLIYFSYDVKMKEKGDIPEGYSVSREKKERFSLILESASTNQTSMYLCASTPTPGDRFTGELIFGEGSRLTVL.

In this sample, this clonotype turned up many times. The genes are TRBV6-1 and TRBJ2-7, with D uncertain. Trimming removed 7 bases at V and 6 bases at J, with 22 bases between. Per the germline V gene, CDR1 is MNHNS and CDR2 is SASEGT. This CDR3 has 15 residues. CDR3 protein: CASNRLQDSTGEQYF. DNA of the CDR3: TGTGCCAGCAACCGCCTTCAGGATTCGACGGGCGAGCAGTACTTC.

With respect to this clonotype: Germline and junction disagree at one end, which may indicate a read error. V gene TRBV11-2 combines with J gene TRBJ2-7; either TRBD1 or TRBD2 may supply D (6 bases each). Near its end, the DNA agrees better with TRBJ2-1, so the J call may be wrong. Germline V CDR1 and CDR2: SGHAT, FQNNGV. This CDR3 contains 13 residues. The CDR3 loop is CVSNRGGPYEQFF. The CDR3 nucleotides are TGTGTCAGCAATAGAGGGGGGCCCTACGAGCAGTTCTTC.

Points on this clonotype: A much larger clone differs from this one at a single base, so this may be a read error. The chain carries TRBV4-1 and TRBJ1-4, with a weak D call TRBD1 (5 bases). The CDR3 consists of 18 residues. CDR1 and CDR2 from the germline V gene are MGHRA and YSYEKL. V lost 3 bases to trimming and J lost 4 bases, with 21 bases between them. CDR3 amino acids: CASSQNHRPGTVNEKLFF. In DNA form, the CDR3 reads TGCGCCAGCAGCCAGAATCACAGACCCGGGACGGTTAATGAAAAACTGTTTTTT.

CDR3 region: CASTDLAGATEQFF. In nucleotides, the CDR3 is TGCGCCAGCACGGATCTAGCGGGAGCTACGGAGCAGTTCTTC. This sequence joins TRBV5-1 and TRBJ2-1, with 10 bases identical to TRBD2. The CDR3 covers 14 residues. V lost 6 bases, J lost 10 bases, and 10 bases stayed unmatched. Germline loops: CDR1 SGHRS, CDR2 YFSETQ.

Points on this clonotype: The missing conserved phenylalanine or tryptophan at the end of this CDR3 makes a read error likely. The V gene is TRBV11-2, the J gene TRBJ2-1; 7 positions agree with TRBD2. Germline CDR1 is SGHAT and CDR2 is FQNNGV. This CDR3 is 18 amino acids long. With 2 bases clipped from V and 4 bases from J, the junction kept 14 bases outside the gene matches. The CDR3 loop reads CASSLTLPGLGVYNEQFL. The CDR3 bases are TGTGCCAGCAGCTTAACTCTTCCTGGACTAGGGGTGTACAATGAGCAGTTCCTC.

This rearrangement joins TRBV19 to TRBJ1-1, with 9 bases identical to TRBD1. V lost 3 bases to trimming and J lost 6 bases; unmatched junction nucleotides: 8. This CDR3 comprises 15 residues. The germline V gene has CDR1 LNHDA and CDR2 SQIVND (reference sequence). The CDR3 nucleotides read TGTGCCAGTAGTATGGGACAGGGAGTCTGGGCTGAAGCTTTCTTT. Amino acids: CASSMGQGVWAEAFF.

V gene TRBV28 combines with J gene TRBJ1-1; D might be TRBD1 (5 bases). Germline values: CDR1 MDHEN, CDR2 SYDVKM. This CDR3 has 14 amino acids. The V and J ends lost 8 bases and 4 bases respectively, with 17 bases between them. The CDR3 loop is CASQRGEWGTEAFF. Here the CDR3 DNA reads TGTGCCAGCCAGAGGGGAGAATGGGGCACTGAAGCTTTCTTT.

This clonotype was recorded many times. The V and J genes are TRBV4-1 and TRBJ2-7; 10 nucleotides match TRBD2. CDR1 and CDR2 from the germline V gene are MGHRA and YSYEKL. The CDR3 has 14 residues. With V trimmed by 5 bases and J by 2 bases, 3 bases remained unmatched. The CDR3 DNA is TGCGCCAGCAGCTTGAGCGGGAGGGCCTACGAGCAGTACTTC. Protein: CASSLSGRAYEQYF.

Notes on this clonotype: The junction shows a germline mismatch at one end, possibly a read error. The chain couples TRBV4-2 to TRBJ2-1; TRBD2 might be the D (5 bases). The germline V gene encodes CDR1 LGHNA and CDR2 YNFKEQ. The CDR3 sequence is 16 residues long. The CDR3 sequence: CASSPGGGGGYNERFF. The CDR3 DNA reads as TGTGCCAGCAGCCCCGGAGGTGGCGGAGGTTACAATGAGCGGTTCTTC.

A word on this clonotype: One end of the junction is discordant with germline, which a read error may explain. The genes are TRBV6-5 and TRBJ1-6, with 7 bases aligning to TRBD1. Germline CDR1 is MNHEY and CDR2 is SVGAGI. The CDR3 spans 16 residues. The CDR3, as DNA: TGTGCCAGCAGTCCACAGGGGTTGGCCTATAATTCACTCCTCCACTTT. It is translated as CASSPQGLAYNSLLHF.

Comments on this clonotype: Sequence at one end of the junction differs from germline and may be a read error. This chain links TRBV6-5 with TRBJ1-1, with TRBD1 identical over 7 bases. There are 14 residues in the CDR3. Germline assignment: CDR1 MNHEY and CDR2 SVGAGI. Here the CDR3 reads CASSYSRGDTEASF. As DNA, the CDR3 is TGTGCCAGCAGTTACTCCAGGGGGGACACTGAAGCTTCCTTT.

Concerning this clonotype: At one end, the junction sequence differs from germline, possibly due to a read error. The CDR3 DNA reads TGCGCCAGCAGCTTAGACTGGGGGTCAAATACACAGTATTTT. Amino acid sequence: CASSLDWGSNTQYF. The chain couples TRBV11-1 to TRBJ2-3; D is perhaps TRBD1 or TRBD2 (5 bases each). CDR1 is SGHAT and CDR2 is FQDESV in the germline V gene (reference sequence). CDR3 length: 14 residues.

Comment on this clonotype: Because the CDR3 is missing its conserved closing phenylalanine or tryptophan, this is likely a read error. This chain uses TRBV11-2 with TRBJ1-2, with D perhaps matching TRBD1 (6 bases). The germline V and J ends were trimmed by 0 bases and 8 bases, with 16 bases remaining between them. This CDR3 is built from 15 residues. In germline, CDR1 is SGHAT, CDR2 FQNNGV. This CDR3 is CASSLDPGGRYGYTY. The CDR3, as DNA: TGTGCCAGCAGCTTAGATCCCGGGGGGCGATACGGCTACACCTAC.

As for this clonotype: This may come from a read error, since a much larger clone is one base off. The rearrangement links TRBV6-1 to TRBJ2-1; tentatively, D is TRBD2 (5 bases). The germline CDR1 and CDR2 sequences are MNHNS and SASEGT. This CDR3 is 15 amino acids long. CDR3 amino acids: CASSERALARNEHFF. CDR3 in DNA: TGTGCCAGCAGTGAACGGGCCCTAGCCAGGAATGAGCATTTCTTC.

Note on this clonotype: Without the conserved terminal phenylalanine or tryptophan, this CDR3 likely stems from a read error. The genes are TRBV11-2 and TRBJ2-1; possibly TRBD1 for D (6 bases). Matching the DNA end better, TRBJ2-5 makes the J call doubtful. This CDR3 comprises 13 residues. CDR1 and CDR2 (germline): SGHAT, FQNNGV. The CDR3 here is CASRRKRGETQYY. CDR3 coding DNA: TGTGCCAGCAGGCGAAAGAGGGGGGAGACCCAGTACTAC.

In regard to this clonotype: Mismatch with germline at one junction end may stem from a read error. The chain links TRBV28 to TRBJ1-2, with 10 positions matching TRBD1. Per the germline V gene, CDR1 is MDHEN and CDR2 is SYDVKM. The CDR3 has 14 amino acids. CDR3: CAGFKTGQGNGYAF. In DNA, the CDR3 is TGTGCCGGATTTAAAACGGGACAGGGGAATGGCTACGCCTTC.

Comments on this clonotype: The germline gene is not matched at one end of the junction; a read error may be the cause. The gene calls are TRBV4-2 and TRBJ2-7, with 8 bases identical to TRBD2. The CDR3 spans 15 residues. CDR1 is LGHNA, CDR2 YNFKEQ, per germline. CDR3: CASSRGTRVEYEQYF. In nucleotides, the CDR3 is TGTGCCAGCAGCCGCGGGACTAGGGTAGAATACGAACAGTACTTC.

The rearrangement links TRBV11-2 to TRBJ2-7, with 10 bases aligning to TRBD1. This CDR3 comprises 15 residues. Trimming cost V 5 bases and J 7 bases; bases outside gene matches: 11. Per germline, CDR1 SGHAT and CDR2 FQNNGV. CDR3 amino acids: CASSPRRQGALEQYF. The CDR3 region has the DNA TGTGCCAGCAGCCCAAGACGACAGGGGGCGCTAGAGCAGTACTTC.

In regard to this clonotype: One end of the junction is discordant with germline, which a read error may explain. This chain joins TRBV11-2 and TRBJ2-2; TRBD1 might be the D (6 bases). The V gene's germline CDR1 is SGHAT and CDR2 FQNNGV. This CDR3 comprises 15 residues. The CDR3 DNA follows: TGTGCCAGCAGCTTTGTAAGGGGGTCCATCGGGGAACTGTTTTTT. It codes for CASSFVRGSIGELFF.